The clone carrying this TCR beta chain has only one observation. The data stem from a study of blood T cell repertoires in COVID-19. Study as a whole: PBMCs, B-cell-depleted T cells, or T cells were the source of the cDNA or gDNA that made up the material.

The V and J ends lost 5 bases and 5 bases, in that order; junction bases with no gene match: 14. This CDR3 region has 17 residues. CDR1 and CDR2 (germline): SGHRS, YFSETQ. Methods used by the authors: Researchers report that nucleated cell counts were estimated from reference gene primer amplification. Clones were read by immunoSEQ multiplex PCR, and TCRdb kept only the in-frame ones, dropping some. The D gene and trimming were derived from the DNA, and the V and J assignments and clone size from that table. The data contain hundreds of thousands of clones, 80% to 90% of them seen just once; the ten biggest clones take up about 5.3%. Participants were placed into cohorts based on the clinical history they reported.

Input material: PBMCs or T cells enriched from blood (not recorded which). The chain is built from TRBV5-1 and TRBJ2-1; TRBD1 agrees at 9 bases. This clonotype originated in a woman between 50 and 59 years old who had been exposed to COVID-19. The CDR3 is CASSFYIPGTGNNEQFF. CDR3 DNA: TGCGCCAGCAGTTTCTATATCCCCGGGACAGGGAACAATGAGCAGTTCTTC.